Shown below are 13 T cell receptor beta chains from a single sample sequenced in a study of post-analysis software for immune sequencing data. Incorporated into the TCR beta cDNA libraries were unique molecular identifiers, which served to reduce PCR and sequencing biases. TCRdb fed the PCR reads into MiXCR, producing one record per CDR3 protein. This sample has hundreds of thousands of distinct CDR3 sequences, with roughly 29% found just once. The antigens these receptors bind are not known. Study-wide findings and caveats: There were a handful of TRBV segments more frequent in patients than controls, and TRBV5-6, TRBV5-1 and TRBV20-1 were among them.

Source material: blood. These receptor sequences come from a girl between 5 and 17 years old with multiple sclerosis.

There are a few counts of this clonotype. The chain recombines TRBV12-3 or TRBV12-4 with TRBJ2-7; D is undetermined. CDR3 size: 12 residues. The V gene lost 1 base and the J gene lost 5 bases, with 6 bases spanning the gap. Here the CDR3 DNA reads TGTGCCAGCAGTTTAGGATGGGACGAGCAGTACTTC. It codes for CASSLGWDEQYF.

This clonotype has only a few counts. The chain carries TRBV3-1 and TRBJ1-4, with 7 bases matching TRBD1. The CDR3 is 16 amino acids. Germline assignment: CDR1 LGHDT and CDR2 YNNKEL (reference sequence). Unmatched junction bases numbered 11, after V lost 7 bases and J lost 3 bases. The CDR3 loop reads CASTRTGPRSNEKLFF. As DNA, the CDR3 is TGTGCCAGCACAAGGACAGGTCCTCGCTCTAATGAAAAACTGTTTTTT.

The chain combines TRBV20-1 with TRBJ1-1; D is uncertain. The CDR3 spans 14 residues. The V gene lost 5 bases and the J gene lost 2 bases, with 15 bases spanning the gap. The germline V gene encodes CDR1 DFQATT and CDR2 SNEGSKA (reference sequence). Written as DNA, the CDR3 is TGCAGTGCTCCCCGGCCCGGACTTAACACTGAAGCTTTCTTT. This translates into CSAPRPGLNTEAFF.

This chain connects TRBV20-1 to TRBJ2-7; D is perhaps TRBD2 (6 bases). CDR1 is DFQATT, CDR2 SNEGSKA, per germline (reference sequence). The CDR3 extends over 15 amino acids. V gave up 0 bases and J gave up 2 bases, with 14 bases separating them. The DNA of the CDR3 is TGCAGTGCTAGAGATAGGGGACTGGCGGCCTACGAGCAGTACTTC. This encodes CSARDRGLAAYEQYF.

Remarks on this clonotype: One junction end disagrees with the germline gene, perhaps due to a read error. The chain carries TRBV11-2 and TRBJ2-1; D is possibly TRBD1 (6 bases). This CDR3 contains 13 residues. Germline values: CDR1 SGHAT, CDR2 FQNNGV. The CDR3 region has the DNA TGTGCCAGCAGCTTAGATGGGGACAAGGAGCAGTTCTTC. Its translation: CASSLDGDKEQFF.

V usage is TRBV6-2 or TRBV6-3 and J usage is TRBJ1-1; possible D gene TRBD1, 6 bases. Germline CDR1 is MNHEY and CDR2 is SVGEGT. V gave up 1 base and J gave up 0 bases, with 9 bases separating them. This CDR3 spans 15 amino acids. This CDR3 is CASSYWGALNTEAFF. The CDR3 DNA reads as TGTGCCAGCAGTTACTGGGGGGCGTTGAACACTGAAGCTTTCTTT.

The chain links TRBV7-2 to TRBJ2-7; D tentatively reads TRBD1 or TRBD2 (5 bases each). The CDR3 is made up of 14 amino acids. From germline, CDR1 is SGHTA and CDR2 FQGNSA. V was clipped by 2 bases and J by 2 bases, with 10 bases between them. In nucleotides, the CDR3 is TGTGCCAGCAGCTTATTGGGACGACCCTACGAGCAGTACTTC. Protein: CASSLLGRPYEQYF.

This chain joins TRBV10-3 and TRBJ2-1; 13 bases are shared with TRBD2. The germline gives CDR1 ENHRY, CDR2 SYGVKD. This CDR3 has 16 amino acids. V was clipped by 6 bases and J by 0 bases; unmatched bases: 2. The CDR3 DNA sequence: TGTGCCATCAGCGGGACTAGCGGGACCTCCTACAATGAGCAGTTCTTC. Translated, it gives CAISGTSGTSYNEQFF.

As to this clonotype: One end of the junction varies from germline; a read error may be responsible. V is TRBV6-1 and J is TRBJ2-7; D uncertain. Germline CDR1 MNHNS, CDR2 SASEGT. CDR3 length: 16 residues. CDR3 loop: CASSEAPFDGYYEQDF. The CDR3 coding sequence is TGTGCCAGCAGTGAAGCGCCCTTTGACGGCTACTACGAGCAGGACTTC.

The V gene is TRBV10-3, the J gene TRBJ2-7, with 7 bases lining up with TRBD1. The last part of the DNA fits TRBJ2-5 better; the J call may be wrong. Germline V gene data show CDR1 as ENHRY and CDR2 as SYGVKD. The CDR3 extends over 15 amino acids. The CDR3 sequence is CAISGRPGGRETQYF. In DNA form, the CDR3 reads TGTGCCATCAGCGGTCGGCCAGGGGGACGAGAGACCCAGTACTTC.

This clonotype has just a few counts. The rearrangement joins TRBV7-2 to TRBJ2-1; D possibly matches TRBD1 or TRBD2 (5 bases each). The germline V gene has CDR1 SGHTA and CDR2 FQGNSA. The V gene lost 3 bases and the J gene lost 7 bases, with 10 bases spanning the gap. This CDR3 is 13 amino acids long. The CDR3 protein is CASSFRGANEQFF. The DNA of the CDR3 is TGTGCCAGCAGCTTTAGGGGAGCTAATGAGCAGTTCTTC.

The CDR3 is CASRAGGAKNIQYF. CDR3 in DNA: TGTGCCAGCAGGGCGGGGGGGGCCAAAAACATTCAGTACTTC. The chain carries TRBV28 and TRBJ2-4, with 9 bases identical to TRBD2. This CDR3 has 14 amino acids. Germline loops: CDR1 MDHEN, CDR2 SYDVKM. V was pared by 6 bases and J by 1 base, with 1 base of the junction left unmatched.

CDR3 coding DNA: TGCAGTGCTAGAGTAGAAGGCAGGGCCAATCAGCCCCAGCATTTT. Translated: CSARVEGRANQPQHF. The V call is TRBV20-1, the J call TRBJ1-5; D perhaps matches TRBD1 (5 bases). Germline lookup yields CDR1 DFQATT and CDR2 SNEGSKA (reference sequence). With 1 base removed from V and 3 bases from J, the gap between germline ends came to 13 bases. This CDR3 region has 15 residues.